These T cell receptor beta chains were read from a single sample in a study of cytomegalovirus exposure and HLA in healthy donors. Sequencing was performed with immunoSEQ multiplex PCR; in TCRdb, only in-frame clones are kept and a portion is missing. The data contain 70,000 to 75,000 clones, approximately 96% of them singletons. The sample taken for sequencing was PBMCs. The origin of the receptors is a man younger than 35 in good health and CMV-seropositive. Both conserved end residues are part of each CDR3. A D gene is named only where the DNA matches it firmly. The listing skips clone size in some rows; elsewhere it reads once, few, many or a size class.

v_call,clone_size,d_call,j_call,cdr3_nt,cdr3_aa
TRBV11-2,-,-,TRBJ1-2,TGTGCCAGCAGCTCGGGAAACAACTATGGCTACACCTTC,CASSSGNNYGYTF
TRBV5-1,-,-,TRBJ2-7,TGCGCCAGCAGCTTGGGCCCGCAGGGGTACGACGAGCAGTACTTC,CASSLGPQGYDEQYF
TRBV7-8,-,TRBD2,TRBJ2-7,TGTGCCAGCAGCCCCCAGCGACTAGCGGGGGAGTACGAGCAGTACTTC,CASSPQRLAGEYEQYF
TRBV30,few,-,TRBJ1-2,TGTGCCTGGAGTGCCGTCTCCCCCCTCTATGGCTACACCTTC,CAWSAVSPLYGYTF
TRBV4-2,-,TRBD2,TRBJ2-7,TGTGCCAGCAGCCAAGATCCTAGCGGGGGATACGAGCAGTACTTC,CASSQDPSGGYEQYF
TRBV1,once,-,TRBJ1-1,TGCACCAGCAGCCTACGGGGATCTGCTTTCTTT,CTSSLRGSAFF
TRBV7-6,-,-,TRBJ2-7,TGTGCCAGCAGCTTATCGGAGGAGCAGTACTTC,CASSLSEEQYF
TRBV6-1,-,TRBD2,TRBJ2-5,TGTGCCAGCAGTGAACGAGGCGGGAGTGTTTCAGAGACCCAGTACTTC,CASSERGGSVSETQYF
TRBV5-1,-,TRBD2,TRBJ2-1,TGCGCCAGCAGCTTGTTTAGCGGGAGGTACCCTAGCTCCTACAATGAGCAGTTCTTC,CASSLFSGRYPSSYNEQFF
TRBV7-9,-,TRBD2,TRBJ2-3,TGTGCCAGCAGCTTATCTAGCGGGGGCACAGATACGCAGTATTTT,CASSLSSGGTDTQYF
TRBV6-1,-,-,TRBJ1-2,TGTGCCAGCAGTGAACGGGGGATGAGGGGCTACACCTTC,CASSERGMRGYTF
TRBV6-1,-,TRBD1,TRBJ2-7,TGTGCCAGCAGTGACGGGACAGGGGGTCGGTTCGGGACCTACGAGCAGTACTTC,CASSDGTGGRFGTYEQYF
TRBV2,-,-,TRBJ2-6,TGTGCCAGCACCCAACAGGTCTCCCACCCCAACGTCCTGACTTTC,CASTQQVSHPNVLTF
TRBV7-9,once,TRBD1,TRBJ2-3,TGTGCCAGCAGCTTTCCGCGACAGGGGGCAGATACGCAGTATTTT,CASSFPRQGADTQYF
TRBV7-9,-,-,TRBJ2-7,TGTGCCAGCAGCCACTGGGAGAGCTCCTACGAGCAGTACTTC,CASSHWESSYEQYF
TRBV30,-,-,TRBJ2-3,TGTGCCTGGAGACAGGCAGATACGCAGTATTTT,CAWRQADTQYF
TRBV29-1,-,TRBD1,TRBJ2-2,TGCAGCGTGGGACAGGCGAACACCGGGGAGCTGTTTTTT,CSVGQANTGELFF
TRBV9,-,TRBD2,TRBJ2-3,TGTGCCAGCAGCGTAGAGGGAGGGGCACGCACAGATACGCAGTATTTT,CASSVEGGARTDTQYF
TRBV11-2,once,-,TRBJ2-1,TGTGCCAGCAGCTTAGGGGCTCCTACCTACAATGAGCAGTTCTTC,CASSLGAPTYNEQFF
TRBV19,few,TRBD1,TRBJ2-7,TGTGCCAGTAGTGGGACAGGGGACAGCTACGAGCAGTACTTC,CASSGTGDSYEQYF
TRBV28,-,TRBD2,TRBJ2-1,TGTGCCAGCAGTCCAGGTGGGCTAGCGGGACCCTACAATGAGCAGTTCTTC,CASSPGGLAGPYNEQFF
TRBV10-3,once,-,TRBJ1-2,TGTGCCATCAACGGACAGTATGGCTACACCTTC,CAINGQYGYTF
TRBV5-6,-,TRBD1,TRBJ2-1,TGTGCCAGCAGTAGGGCCCCGACAGGGAATGAGCAGTTCTTC,CASSRAPTGNEQFF
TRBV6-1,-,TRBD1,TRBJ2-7,TGTGCCAGCAGTCCTACGGGACAGGGCTACGAGCAGTACTTC,CASSPTGQGYEQYF
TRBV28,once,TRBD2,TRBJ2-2,TGTGCCAGCGGGACTAGCGGACTCGGGGAGCTGTTTTTT,CASGTSGLGELFF
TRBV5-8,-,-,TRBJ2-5,TGTGCCAGCAGCCCCGCCCCCGGGGAGACCCAGTACTTC,CASSPAPGETQYF
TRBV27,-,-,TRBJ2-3,TGTGCCAGCAGTTCCGGGACACAAAGCACAGATACGCAGTATTTT,CASSSGTQSTDTQYF
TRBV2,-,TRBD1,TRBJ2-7,TGTGCCAGCAATCCCGACAGGGTCAACGAGCAGTACTTC,CASNPDRVNEQYF
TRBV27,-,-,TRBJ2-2,TGTGCCAGCAGTTTCCTCAGGGGTCTCAACACCGGGGAGCTGTTTTTT,CASSFLRGLNTGELFF
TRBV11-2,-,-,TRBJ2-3,TGTGCCAGCAGCGGGGACATCTATACGCAGTATTTT,CASSGDIYTQYF
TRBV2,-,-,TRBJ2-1,TGTGCCAGCAACCAACTAGCAAATGAGCAGTTCTTC,CASNQLANEQFF
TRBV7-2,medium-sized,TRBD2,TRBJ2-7,TGTGCCAGCAGCTTCATCGGCGGGGGAGGCGGCGAGCAGTACTTC,CASSFIGGGGGEQYF
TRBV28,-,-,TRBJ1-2,TGTGCCAGCAGCATATCACGGGAAAACTATGGCTACACCTTC,CASSISRENYGYTF
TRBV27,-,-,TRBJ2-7,TGTGCCAGCAGTTTAACAGGGTTACTTGGGGCCTACGAGCAGTACTTC,CASSLTGLLGAYEQYF
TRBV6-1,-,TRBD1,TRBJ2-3,TGTGCCAGCAGTGATAGGGGACAGGCAGATACGCAGTATTTT,CASSDRGQADTQYF
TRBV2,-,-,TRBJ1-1,TGTGCCAGCAGCGGGACATTGAACACTGAAGCTTTCTTT,CASSGTLNTEAFF
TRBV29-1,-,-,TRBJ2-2,TGCAGCGTTTCTTATACCGGGGAGCTGTTTTTT,CSVSYTGELFF
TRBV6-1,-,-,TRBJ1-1,TGTGCCAGCAGCCTCAACAGGGCGAACACTGAAGCTTTCTTT,CASSLNRANTEAFF
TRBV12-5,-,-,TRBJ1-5,TGTGCTAGTTCGGGGTCGGGCAATCAGCCCCAGCATTTT,CASSGSGNQPQHF
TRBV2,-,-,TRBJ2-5,TGTGCCAGCAGTGTGTCAGGGTCGGAAGAGACCCAGTACTTC,CASSVSGSEETQYF
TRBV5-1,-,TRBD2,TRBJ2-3,TGCGCCAGCACCCCTTTAGCGGGAGGGGGGGATACGCAGTATTTT,CASTPLAGGGDTQYF
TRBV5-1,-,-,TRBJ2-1,TGCGCCAGCAGCTTGGACAGGGCCGAGCAGTTCTTC,CASSLDRAEQFF
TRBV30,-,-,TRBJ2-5,TGTGCCTGTCGCTACACAGGGATTCGGGGAGAGACCCAGTACTTC,CACRYTGIRGETQYF
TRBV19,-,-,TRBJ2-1,TGTGCCAGTAGTCGTCCAGGGAACCACAATGAGCAGTTCTTC,CASSRPGNHNEQFF
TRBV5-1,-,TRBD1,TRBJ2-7,TGCGCCAGCAGCTTAGGACAGGGGGCCTACGAGCAGTACTTC,CASSLGQGAYEQYF
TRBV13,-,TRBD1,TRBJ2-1,TGTGCCAGCAGCTTAGGAGGGGGCCGGGACAATGAGCAGTTCTTC,CASSLGGGRDNEQFF
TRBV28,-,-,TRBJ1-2,TGTGCCAGCAGTCCTAGGCCCGAGACGGACACCTTC,CASSPRPETDTF
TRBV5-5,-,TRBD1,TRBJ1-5,TGTGCCAGCGCTGAGACAGGGTTGAGCAATCAGCCCCAGCATTTT,CASAETGLSNQPQHF
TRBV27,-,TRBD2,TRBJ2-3,TGTGCCAGCAGCTTCTACCTACCCGTCGGGCGGGAGGGGTCAGATACGCAGTATTTT,CASSFYLPVGREGSDTQYF
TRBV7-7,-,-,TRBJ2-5,TGTGCTAGCAGCTTAGTAGGGGGGGCTCCCCAAGAGACCCAGTACTTC,CASSLVGGAPQETQYF
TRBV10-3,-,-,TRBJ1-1,TGTGCCACCATGGAGGGGAGCACTGAAGCTTTCTTT,CATMEGSTEAFF
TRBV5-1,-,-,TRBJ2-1,TGCGCCAGCAGCTCCGCCTACTCCTACAATGAGCAGTTCTTC,CASSSAYSYNEQFF
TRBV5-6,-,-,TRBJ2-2,TGTGCCAGCAGCTTCGGGGGACCGAACACCGGGGAGCTGTTTTTT,CASSFGGPNTGELFF
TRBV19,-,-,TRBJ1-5,TGTGCCAGTAGTTTCCAGGGGAAGGACAATCAGCCCCAGCATTTT,CASSFQGKDNQPQHF
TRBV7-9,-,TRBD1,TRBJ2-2,TGTGCCAGCAGCTTATCGGGGGGACAGGGGAACACCGGGGAGCTGTTTTTT,CASSLSGGQGNTGELFF